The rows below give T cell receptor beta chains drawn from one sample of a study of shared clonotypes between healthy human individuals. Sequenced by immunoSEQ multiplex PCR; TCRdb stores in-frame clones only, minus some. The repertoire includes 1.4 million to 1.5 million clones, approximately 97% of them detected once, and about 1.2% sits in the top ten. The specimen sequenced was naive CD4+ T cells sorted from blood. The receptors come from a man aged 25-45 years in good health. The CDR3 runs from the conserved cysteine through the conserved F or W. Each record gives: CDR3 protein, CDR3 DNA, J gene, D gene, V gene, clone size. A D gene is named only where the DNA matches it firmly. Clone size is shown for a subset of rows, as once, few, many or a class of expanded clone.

CDR3aa: CATALQGFNNEQFF; CDR3nt: TGCGCCACCGCACTACAGGGTTTTAACAATGAGCAGTTCTTC; j_gene: TRBJ2-1; d_gene: NA; v_gene: TRBV5-1; abundance: once
CDR3aa: CASSANTGNQPQHF; CDR3nt: TGTGCCAGCAGCGCAAACACAGGTAATCAGCCCCAGCATTTT; j_gene: TRBJ1-5; d_gene: NA; v_gene: TRBV7-2; abundance: NA
CDR3aa: CASSAGLGPYEQYF; CDR3nt: TGTGCCAGCAGTGCCGGACTAGGACCCTACGAGCAGTACTTC; j_gene: TRBJ2-7; d_gene: TRBD2; v_gene: TRBV6-1; abundance: NA
CDR3aa: CASRLAGGVDTQYF; CDR3nt: TGTGCCAGCCGACTAGCGGGAGGGGTAGATACGCAGTATTTT; j_gene: TRBJ2-3; d_gene: TRBD2; v_gene: TRBV7-3; abundance: NA
CDR3aa: CASSYGGSYNEQFF; CDR3nt: TGTGCCAGCAGTTACGGGGGTTCCTACAATGAGCAGTTCTTC; j_gene: TRBJ2-1; d_gene: NA; v_gene: TRBV6-5; abundance: NA
CDR3aa: CASSLVMGHQNTEAFF; CDR3nt: TGTGCCAGCAGCTTGGTTATGGGACATCAGAACACTGAAGCTTTCTTT; j_gene: TRBJ1-1; d_gene: NA; v_gene: TRBV5-6; abundance: NA
CDR3aa: CATSRDRNYGYTF; CDR3nt: TGTGCCACCAGCAGAGACAGGAACTATGGCTACACCTTC; j_gene: TRBJ1-2; d_gene: NA; v_gene: TRBV15; abundance: NA
CDR3aa: CASSARGLAGRNEQFF; CDR3nt: TGTGCCAGCAGCGCCCGCGGACTAGCGGGGAGAAATGAGCAGTTCTTC; j_gene: TRBJ2-1; d_gene: TRBD2; v_gene: TRBV11-1; abundance: NA
CDR3aa: CASSDMTANYGYTF; CDR3nt: TGTGCCAGCAGTGATATGACAGCTAACTATGGCTACACCTTC; j_gene: TRBJ1-2; d_gene: NA; v_gene: TRBV2; abundance: NA
CDR3aa: CASSYTGANTEAFF; CDR3nt: TGTGCCAGCAGCTACACAGGGGCGAACACTGAAGCTTTCTTT; j_gene: TRBJ1-1; d_gene: TRBD1; v_gene: TRBV11-2; abundance: NA
CDR3aa: CASSGTGVYEQYF; CDR3nt: TGCGCCAGCAGCGGGACAGGGGTGTACGAGCAGTACTTC; j_gene: TRBJ2-7; d_gene: TRBD1; v_gene: TRBV5-1; abundance: NA
CDR3aa: CASSPNGLVGYEQYF; CDR3nt: TGTGCCAGCTCACCAAACGGACTAGTAGGCTACGAGCAGTACTTC; j_gene: TRBJ2-7; d_gene: TRBD2; v_gene: TRBV18; abundance: NA
CDR3aa: CASSPILANEQFF; CDR3nt: TGTGCCAGCTCACCTATTTTGGCGAATGAGCAGTTCTTC; j_gene: TRBJ2-1; d_gene: NA; v_gene: TRBV18; abundance: NA
CDR3aa: CASSKRSRTEAFF; CDR3nt: TGTGCCAGCAGTAAGAGGAGTCGCACTGAAGCTTTCTTT; j_gene: TRBJ1-1; d_gene: NA; v_gene: TRBV28; abundance: NA
CDR3aa: CASSPPPGEREKLFF; CDR3nt: TGTGCCAGCTCACCACCCCCAGGGGAGAGGGAAAAACTGTTTTTT; j_gene: TRBJ1-4; d_gene: NA; v_gene: TRBV18; abundance: NA